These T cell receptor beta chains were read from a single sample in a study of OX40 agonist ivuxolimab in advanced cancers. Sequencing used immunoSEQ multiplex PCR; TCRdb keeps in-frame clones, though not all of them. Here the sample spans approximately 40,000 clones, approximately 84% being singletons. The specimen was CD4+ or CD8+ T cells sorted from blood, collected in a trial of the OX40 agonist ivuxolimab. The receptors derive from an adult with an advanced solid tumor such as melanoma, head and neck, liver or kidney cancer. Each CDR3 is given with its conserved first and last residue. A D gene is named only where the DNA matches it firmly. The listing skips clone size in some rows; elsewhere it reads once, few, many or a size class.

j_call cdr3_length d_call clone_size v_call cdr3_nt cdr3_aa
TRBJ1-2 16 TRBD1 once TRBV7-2 TGTGCCAGCAGCTTAGTATTTAGGGGGCACGGCTATGGCTACACCTTC CASSLVFRGHGYGYTF
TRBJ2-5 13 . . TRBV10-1 TGCGCCAGCAGTGCGGTCTATCAAGAGACCCAGTACTTC CASSAVYQETQYF
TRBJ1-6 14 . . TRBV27 TGTGCCAGCAGTTTGGTGGGTGGTAATTCACCCCTCCACTTT CASSLVGGNSPLHF
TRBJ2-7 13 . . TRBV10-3 TGTGCCATCAAGAGTGGGGCGTCCTACGAGCAGTACTTC CAIKSGASYEQYF
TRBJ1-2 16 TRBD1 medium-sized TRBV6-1 TGTGCCAGCAGTCAAGTAACAGGGGTTGCTAACTATGGCTACACCTTC CASSQVTGVANYGYTF
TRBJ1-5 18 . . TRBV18 TGTGCCAGCTCACAGAACCCCTGGACAGCCGATAGCAATCAGCCCCAGCATTTT CASSQNPWTADSNQPQHF
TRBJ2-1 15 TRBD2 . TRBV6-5 TGTGCCAGCAGACCCGGACTAGCGGGGTATGATGAGCAGTTCTTC CASRPGLAGYDEQFF
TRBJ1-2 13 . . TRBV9 TGTGCCAGCAGCGTGAGAGGGAACTATGGCTACACCTTC CASSVRGNYGYTF
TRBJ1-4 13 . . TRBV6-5 TGTGCCAGCAGTTACTCGGAGGGCCAGGGTTTGTTTTTT CASSYSEGQGLFF
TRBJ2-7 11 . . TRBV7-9 TGTGCCAGCAGGAGTAAGGGGGAGCAGTACTTC CASRSKGEQYF
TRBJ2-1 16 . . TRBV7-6 TGTGCCAGCAGCCCGGGTTTGGCGGGAATTTACAATGAGCAGTTCTTC CASSPGLAGIYNEQFF
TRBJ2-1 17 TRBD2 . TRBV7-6 TGTGCCAGCAGCCTGAGACTAGCGGGACCGTCCTACAATGAGCAGTTCTTC CASSLRLAGPSYNEQFF
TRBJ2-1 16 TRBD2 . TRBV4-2 TGTGCCAGCAGCCAAGTTACTAGCGGCCAGGAGTATGAGCAGTTCTTC CASSQVTSGQEYEQFF
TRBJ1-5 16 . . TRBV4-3 TGCGCCAGCAGCCAAATTCTGACCTATAGCAATCAGCCCCAGCATTTT CASSQILTYSNQPQHF
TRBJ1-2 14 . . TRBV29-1 TGCAGCGTGGACGCGGGACGGACCGACCGGGGCTACACCTTC CSVDAGRTDRGYTF
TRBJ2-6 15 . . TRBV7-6 TGTGCCAGCAGCTTAACGGTTACTGGGGCCAACGTCCTGACTTTC CASSLTVTGANVLTF
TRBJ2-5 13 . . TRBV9 TGTGCCAGCAGCGGTTGGGAAGGGGAGACCCAGTACTTC CASSGWEGETQYF
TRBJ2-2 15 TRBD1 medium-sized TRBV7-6 TGTGCCAGCAGCTACGGACAGGCGAACACCGGGGAGCTGTTTTTT CASSYGQANTGELFF
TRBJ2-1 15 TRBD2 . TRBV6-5 TGTGCCAGCAGTCTGAATAGCGGGGGGACTAATGAGCAGTTCTTC CASSLNSGGTNEQFF
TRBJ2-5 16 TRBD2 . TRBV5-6 TGTGCCAGCAGCTCCGGGACTAGCGGGGGAGGAGAGACCCAGTACTTC CASSSGTSGGGETQYF
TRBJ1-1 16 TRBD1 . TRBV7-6 TGTGCCAGCAGCCACAGTGCTGACAGGGGGAGCACTGAAGCTTTCTTT CASSHSADRGSTEAFF
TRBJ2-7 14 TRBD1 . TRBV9 TGTGCCAGCAGCCCGGGGACAGGTACCTACGAGCAGTACTTC CASSPGTGTYEQYF
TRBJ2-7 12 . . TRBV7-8 TGTGCCAGCAGCTCCAACAGGCCCGAGCAGTACTTC CASSSNRPEQYF
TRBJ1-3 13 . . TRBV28 TGTGCCAGCAGTCATGGGGGAGGAAACACCATATATTTT CASSHGGGNTIYF
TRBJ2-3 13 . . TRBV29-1 TGCAGCGTTGAACTGGAAGGCACAGATACGCAGTATTTT CSVELEGTDTQYF
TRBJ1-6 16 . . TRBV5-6 TGTGCCAGCAGCTTGGTTAGGGGGACCTATAATTCACCCCTCCACTTT CASSLVRGTYNSPLHF
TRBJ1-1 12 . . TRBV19 TGTGCCAGTACCCCTGGACAGTCTGAAGCTTTCTTT CASTPGQSEAFF
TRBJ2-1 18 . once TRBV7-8 TGTGCCAGCAGCCCAAGAGCGGGCGTTACTAGCTCCTACAATGAGCAGTTCTTC CASSPRAGVTSSYNEQFF
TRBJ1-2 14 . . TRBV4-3 TGCGCCAGCAGCCAAGAGGGAGAGGGGAATGGCTACACCTTC CASSQEGEGNGYTF
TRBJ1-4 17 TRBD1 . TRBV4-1 TGCGCCAGCAGCCAAGAATCCCGACAGGGCGGAAACGAAAAACTGTTTTTT CASSQESRQGGNEKLFF
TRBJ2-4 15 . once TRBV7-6 TGTGCCAGCAGCTTTACCCCCACAGCGAAAAACATTCAGTACTTC CASSFTPTAKNIQYF
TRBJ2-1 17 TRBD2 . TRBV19 TGTGCCAGTAGTATAACTGGAAGCGGGGGGGCCTACAATGAGCAGTTCTTC CASSITGSGGAYNEQFF
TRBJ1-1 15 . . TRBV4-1 TGCGCCAGCAGCCGATCCGCCACAGGGAACACTGAAGCTTTCTTT CASSRSATGNTEAFF
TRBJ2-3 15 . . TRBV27 TGTGCCAGCAGTTTATTCCAGCGCGACACAGATACGCAGTATTTT CASSLFQRDTDTQYF
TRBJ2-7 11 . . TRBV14 TGTGCCAGCAGCCACGGAGACGAGCAGTACTTC CASSHGDEQYF
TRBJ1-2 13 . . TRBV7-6 TGTGCCAGCACCCCGGGGGGGGCAGATGGCTACACCTTC CASTPGGADGYTF
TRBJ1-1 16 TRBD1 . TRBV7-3 TGTGCCAGCAGCTCGGGGACAGGGGGAGTGAACACTGAAGCTTTCTTT CASSSGTGGVNTEAFF
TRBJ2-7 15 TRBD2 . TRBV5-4 TGTGCCAGCAGCCAAGAACTAGCGGGGGGCTACGAGCAGTACTTC CASSQELAGGYEQYF
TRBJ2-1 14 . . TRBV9 TGTGCCAGCAGCGTAGATCGGTCTTTCAATGAGCAGTTCTTC CASSVDRSFNEQFF
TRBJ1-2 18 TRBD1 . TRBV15 TGTGCCACCAGCAGAGATTGGGACAGGGATGTCGTCGTCTATGGCTACACCTTC CATSRDWDRDVVVYGYTF
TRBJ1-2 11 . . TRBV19 TGTGCCAGTAGTATAGACTATGGCTACACCTTC CASSIDYGYTF
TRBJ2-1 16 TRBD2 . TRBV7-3 TGTGCCAGCAGCCCCTGGACTAGCGGGAGGGCGAATGAGCAGTTCTTC CASSPWTSGRANEQFF
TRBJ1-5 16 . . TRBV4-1 TGCGCCAGCAGCCAAGCATTCGGGCGGATTAATCAGCCCCAGCATTTT CASSQAFGRINQPQHF
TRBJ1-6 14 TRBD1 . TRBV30 TGTGCCTGGAGCGCTGACAGGGGTAATTCACCCCTCCACTTT CAWSADRGNSPLHF
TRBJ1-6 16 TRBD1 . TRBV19 TGTGCCAGTAGTACCCCCGGGACAGGCGGGAATTCACCCCTCCACTTT CASSTPGTGGNSPLHF
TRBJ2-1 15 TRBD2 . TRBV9 TGTGCCAGCAGCGGTCGCGGGGGGGCATACAATGAGCAGTTCTTC CASSGRGGAYNEQFF
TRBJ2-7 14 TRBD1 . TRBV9 TGTGCCAGCAGCGGACCGGGACAGGGCTACGAGCAGTACTTC CASSGPGQGYEQYF
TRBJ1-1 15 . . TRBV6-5 TGTGCCAGCAGTTACTCCCGAGGACAAGGCACTGAAGCTTTCTTT CASSYSRGQGTEAFF
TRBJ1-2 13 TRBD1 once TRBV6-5 TGTGCCAGCTACCGACAGGGTGACTATGGCTACACCTTC CASYRQGDYGYTF
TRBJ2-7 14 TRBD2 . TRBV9 TGTGCCAGCAGCGTAGAGGGACTAGACTACGAGCAGTACTTC CASSVEGLDYEQYF
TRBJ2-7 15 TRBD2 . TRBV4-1 TGCGCCAGCAGCCAAGAAGGGACTAGCGGAATCGAGCAGTACTTC CASSQEGTSGIEQYF
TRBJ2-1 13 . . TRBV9 TGTGCCAGCAGCCCCACCACCTACAATGAGCAGTTCTTC CASSPTTYNEQFF
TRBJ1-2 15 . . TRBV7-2 TGTGCCAGCAGCCCTTGGACAGATCCTAACTATGGCTACACCTTC CASSPWTDPNYGYTF
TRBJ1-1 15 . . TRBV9 TGTGCCAGCAGCGGGAGGGGAAATCTGAACACTGAAGCTTTCTTT CASSGRGNLNTEAFF
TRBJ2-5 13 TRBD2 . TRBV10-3 TGTGCCATCGGGGGGGAGTGGAAAGAGACCCAGTACTTC CAIGGEWKETQYF
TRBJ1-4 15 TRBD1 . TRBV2 TGTGCCAGCAGAGCCGACAGGGGTACTAATGAAAAACTGTTTTTT CASRADRGTNEKLFF
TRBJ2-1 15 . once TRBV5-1 TGCGCCAGCAGCTTGGAAACGTCTGCCTACAATGAGCAGTTCTTC CASSLETSAYNEQFF
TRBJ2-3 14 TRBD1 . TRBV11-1 TGTGCCAGCAGCTTAGGGACAGGGACAGATACGCAGTATTTT CASSLGTGTDTQYF
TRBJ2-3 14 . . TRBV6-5 TGTGCCAGCAGTTTTTCGACGGTGACAGATACGCAGTATTTT CASSFSTVTDTQYF